Detailed here is one T cell receptor beta chain. The CDR3 loop spans 15 amino acids. V dropped 2 bases and J dropped 7 bases, with 17 bases sitting between them. Per germline, CDR1 MGHRA and CDR2 YSYEKL. TCRdb itself ran the 5' RACE reads through MiXCR, one entry per CDR3 protein. The table lists just over 150,000 distinct CDR3 sequences, 30% to 35% of them singletons. These data are taken from a study of T-cell memory formation after mild COVID-19. Sequenced input: PBMCs or a T cell subset sorted from them (not recorded which). The rearrangement links TRBV4-1 to TRBJ2-5; tentative D call: TRBD2 (5 bases). The sequence came from an adult woman who had mild COVID-19 (a few samples of this study predate the infection). Cell type and time point are not known. The CDR3 nucleotides read TGCGCCAGCAGCCAAATCCTAACCTCCCGGGGGACCCAGTACTTC. Amino acid sequence: CASSQILTSRGTQYF.